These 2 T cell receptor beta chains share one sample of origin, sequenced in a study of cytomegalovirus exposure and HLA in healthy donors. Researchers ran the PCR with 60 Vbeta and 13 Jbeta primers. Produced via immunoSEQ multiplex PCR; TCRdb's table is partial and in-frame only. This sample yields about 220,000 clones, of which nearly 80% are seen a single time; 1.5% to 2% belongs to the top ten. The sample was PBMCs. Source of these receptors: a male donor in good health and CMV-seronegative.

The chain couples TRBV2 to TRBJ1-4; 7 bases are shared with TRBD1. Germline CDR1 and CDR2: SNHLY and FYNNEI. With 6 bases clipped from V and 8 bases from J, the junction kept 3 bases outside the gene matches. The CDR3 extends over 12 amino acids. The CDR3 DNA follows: TGTGCCAGCAGGGGGACAGTCGAAAAACTGTTTTTT. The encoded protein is CASRGTVEKLFF.

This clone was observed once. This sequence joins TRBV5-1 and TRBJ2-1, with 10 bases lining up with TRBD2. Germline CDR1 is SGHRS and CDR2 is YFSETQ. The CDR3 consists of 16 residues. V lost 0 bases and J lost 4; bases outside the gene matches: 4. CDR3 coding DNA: TGCGCCAGCAGCTTGGCGGCTAGCGGGAGTTACAATGAGCAGTTCTTC. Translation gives CASSLAASGSYNEQFF.